A single T cell receptor (beta chain) is shown here with its context. Germline V lookup: CDR1 SGHNT, CDR2 YENEEA. The CDR3 has 15 residues. V dropped 3 bases and J dropped 5; count of bases not matched to a gene: 4. The data were obtained in a study of blood T cell repertoires in COVID-19. In the study overall: Some COVID-19 samples were acute and others convalescent; all came from the United States, Italy and Spain. Sample material is recorded as cDNA or gDNA derived from T cells, B-cell-depleted T cells, or PBMCs.

Sequencing used immunoSEQ multiplex PCR; TCRdb keeps in-frame clones, though not all of them. The sample includes hundreds of thousands of clones, roughly nine tenths of them seen just once. The Seattle patients joined while their infection was active and were tracked longitudinally afterward. Sequences were obtained from peripheral blood. The genes are TRBV11-3 and TRBJ1-1; 12 nucleotides line up with TRBD1. This TCR was recovered from a man aged 60 to 75 with COVID-19, enrolled during active disease. The chain's CDR3 is CASSFQGQGATEAFF. Written as DNA, the CDR3 is TGTGCCAGCAGCTTCCAGGGACAGGGGGCAACTGAAGCTTTCTTT.